The source of this TCR beta chain is a study of blood T cells in healthy people across ages. In this sample, this clonotype turned up many times. Peripheral blood, about 9.4 milliliters per donor, was collected. Isolated PBMCs totaled at least 7 million in each sample. Each sample provided at least 6 micrograms of extracted total RNA. CDR1 SGHAT and CDR2 FQNNGV come from the germline V gene. V was cut by 2 bases and J by 1 base, with 9 bases left in between. The CDR3 contains 15 residues. Alongside a J-beta primer mix, a sample-barcoded 5' primer served in a second PCR lasting roughly 6 to 12 cycles. Tags on each cDNA molecule came from a template-switch adaptor with 12 random nucleotides. TCRdb recomputed calls from the 5' RACE reads with MiXCR, one row per CDR3 protein. This sample has some 1.5 million distinct CDR3 sequences, with 25% to 30% found just once.

V and J are TRBV11-2 and TRBJ2-4; TRBD1 or TRBD2 may be the D gene (6 bases each). The sample comprised blood. The receptor was isolated from a woman aged 30 to 39 in good health. The DNA of the CDR3 is TGTGCCAGCAGCTTACAGGGGAGGGCCAAAAACATTCAGTACTTC. Translated: CASSLQGRAKNIQYF. The full variable domain, its missing parts supplied by reference TRBV11-2 and TRBJ2-4, is EAGVAQSPRYKIIEKRQSVAFWCNPISGHATLYWYQQILGQGPKLLIQFQNNGVVDDSQLPKDRFSAERLKGVDSTLKIQPAKLEDSAVYLCASSLQGRAKNIQYFGAGTRLSVL.